The rows below give T cell receptor beta chains drawn from one sample of a study of shared clonotypes between healthy human individuals. TCRdb's table, derived via immunoSEQ multiplex PCR, lists solely in-frame clones and lacks some. Altogether about 2.3 million clones are present, 85% to 95% being singletons, with the ten largest covering approximately 0.4%. The specimen was naive CD4+ T cells from PBMCs. The receptor set was obtained from a man younger than 35 in good health. Some clones in this sample may be carry-over from other donors' samples. The conserved cysteine and the conserved F or W are not part of the CDR3 here. Rows may omit the clone size; those that give it use once, few, many or a size class.

v_call	clone_size	j_call	cdr3_aa
TRBV11-3	.	TRBJ1-3	ASSSRSGNTIY
TRBV7-2	.	TRBJ2-5	ASSFSGRSQTQY
TRBV2	.	TRBJ2-7	ASSDALAASYEQY
TRBV28	few	TRBJ1-5	ASRFYGNQPQH
TRBV5-1	.	TRBJ1-5	ASSPGGPGQPQH
TRBV27	.	TRBJ1-1	ASSKTGGTEAF
TRBV29-1	.	TRBJ1-1	SVAGGRFSEAF
TRBV7-9	.	TRBJ1-5	ASSLGDRSNQPQH
TRBV5-4	.	TRBJ1-4	ASSLLNEKLF
TRBV19	few	TRBJ1-5	ASSLRGIGNQPQH
TRBV5-1	.	TRBJ1-2	ASTLPGDYGYT
TRBV15	.	TRBJ2-6	ATSRRGTGANVLT
TRBV9	.	TRBJ2-4	ASSAGQGLAKNIQY
TRBV11-3	.	TRBJ2-2	ASSFSGVVTGELF
TRBV7-3	few	TRBJ1-3	ASSPGSSGNTIY
TRBV10-2	.	TRBJ2-3	ASTFTSGYTDTQY
TRBV7-6	.	TRBJ1-1	ASSLLQGGYTEAF
TRBV28	.	TRBJ2-7	ASSLPAGALEQY
TRBV7-2	once	TRBJ2-7	ASSLKLGEPGQGYEQY
TRBV10-3	.	TRBJ2-5	AMKGTSGRAGETQY
TRBV19	.	TRBJ1-5	ASSHQGANNQPQH
TRBV6-5	.	TRBJ2-2	ASTGRANTGELF
TRBV5-1	.	TRBJ2-1	ASSPTRGREQF
TRBV5-6	.	TRBJ2-7	ASSLARGISSYEQY
TRBV6-5	once	TRBJ2-3	ASSYPLGDTQY
TRBV6-5	.	TRBJ2-7	ASRPDISYEQY
TRBV19	.	TRBJ2-2	ASSIGPQGANAGELF
TRBV5-6	.	TRBJ2-5	ASSSEPGTEKETQY
TRBV9	.	TRBJ1-1	ASSDRQGGMNTEAF
TRBV15	.	TRBJ2-7	ATSRDPSYEQY
TRBV6-5	.	TRBJ2-2	ASSYTPTGTGELF
TRBV7-2	.	TRBJ1-2	ASSPYLYGYT